This TCR beta chain was identified during a study of spatial heterogeneity in lung cancer. Study-wide points: Ubiquitous expanded tumor TCRs surfaced in blood more at resection than they did at follow-up.

TCRdb recomputed calls from the 5' RACE reads with MiXCR, one row per CDR3 protein. The top ten clones hold less than 30% of a sample with some 40,000 distinct CDR3 sequences, 5.2% of them seen once. Time point specified: sample taken at primary tumor resection. Unsorted whole RNA samples from tumor, nontumor lung or frozen PBMC were sequenced. The donors, fewer than 90 patients with untreated early-stage non-small cell lung cancer, provided the samples. This clonotype was recorded many times. Its matching antigen is unknown. The sequence came from a female donor with early-stage non-small cell lung cancer. Sequences were derived from PBMCs, sampled at surgery.

The DNA of the CDR3 is TGTGCCAGCAGCCAAGAAGCCCGAACTAGCGGGGGAGACGAGCAGTACTTC. Translated, it gives CASSQEARTSGGDEQYF. The chain links TRBV3-1 to TRBJ2-7; TRBD2 agrees at 11 bases. This CDR3 has 17 amino acids. Trimming cost V 0 bases and J 5 bases; bases outside gene matches: 9. CDR1 is LGHDT and CDR2 is YNNKEL in the germline V gene (reference sequence).